The present entry profiles one TCR beta chain with its context. What it recognizes is unknown. The record originates from a study of cytotoxic CD8 clonotypes in ibrutinib-treated CLL. The study, taken as a whole, reports: Patients showed higher baseline clonality than age-matched healthy donors, and it tracked circulating CD8+ T-cell counts.

Germline loops: CDR1 KGHSH, CDR2 LQKENI. The CDR3 has 15 amino acids. V lost 3 bases, J lost 3 bases, and 12 bases lay in between. Only in-frame clones appear in the TCRdb table, and some are missing; sequencing was by immunoSEQ multiplex PCR. The sample shows about 300,000 clones, 67% of them seen only once. The rearrangement joins TRBV18 to TRBJ1-5; no definite D call. This TCR was recovered from a human donor with chronic lymphocytic leukemia. The sample was PBMCs, taken after 36 months of ibrutinib treatment. Here the CDR3 DNA reads TGTGCCAGCTCACCTCAGGTTGGGGACAATCAGCCCCAGCATTTT. Translating it yields CASSPQVGDNQPQHF.